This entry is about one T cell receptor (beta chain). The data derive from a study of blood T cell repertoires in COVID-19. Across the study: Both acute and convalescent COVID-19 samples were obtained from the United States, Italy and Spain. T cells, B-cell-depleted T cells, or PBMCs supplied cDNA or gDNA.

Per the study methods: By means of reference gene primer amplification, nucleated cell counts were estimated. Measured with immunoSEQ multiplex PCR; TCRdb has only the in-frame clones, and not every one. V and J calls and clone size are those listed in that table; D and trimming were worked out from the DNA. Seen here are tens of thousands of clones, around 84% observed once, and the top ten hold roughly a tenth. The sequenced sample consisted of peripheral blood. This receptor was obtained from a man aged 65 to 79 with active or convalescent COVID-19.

CDR3 protein: CASGLVPVMGAREGFEQFF. The DNA for the CDR3 is TGTGCTAGTGGTTTGGTACCTGTAATGGGAGCGCGGGAGGGCTTTGAGCAGTTCTTC. The rearrangement links TRBV12-5 to TRBJ2-1, with 9 bases identical to TRBD2. The V gene end was trimmed by 0 bases and the J gene end by 9 bases; junction bases not matched to a gene: 18. The germline gives CDR1 LGHNT, CDR2 FRNRAP. The CDR3 covers 19 residues.